This TCR beta chain is from a study of blood T cell repertoires in COVID-19. Whole-study context: Researchers got acute and convalescent COVID-19 samples from the United States, Italy and Spain. From T cells, B-cell-depleted T cells, or PBMCs came the material, which was cDNA or gDNA.

Original analysis: Scientists estimated how many nucleated cells there were by amplifying reference gene primers. The assay was immunoSEQ multiplex PCR, and TCRdb's table has in-frame clones only and misses some. V and J calls and clone size are given by that table; D and trimming were obtained from the DNA. The sample has approximately 75,000 clones; 75% to 85% are singletons. This CDR3 comprises 12 residues. In germline, CDR1 is ENHRY, CDR2 SYGVKD. V lost 9 bases and J lost 0, with 9 bases in between. The rearrangement links TRBV10-3 to TRBJ2-7; no firm D call. The source is a woman aged 50 to 60 with acute or convalescent COVID-19. Sample: peripheral blood. The CDR3 nucleotides are TGTGCCATTTCCCCCAGCTCCTACGAGCAGTACTTC. Its translation: CAISPSSYEQYF.